This T cell receptor beta chain was retrieved from a study of blood T cell dynamics during melanoma immunotherapy. Study-level results: The most clonal sorted CD8+ subset, immune-effector cells, was closest to cell-free DNA CDR3 sequences.

Per germline, CDR1 LNHDA and CDR2 SQIVND (reference sequence). V was shortened by 11 bases and J by 0 bases, with 13 bases between the two germline ends. CDR3 size: 13 residues. Clones were sequenced by immunoSEQ multiplex PCR, and TCRdb holds only the in-frame ones, with some missing. The sample yields some 1,300 clones, roughly 70% seen once. Of note for this clone: Antigen unknown.

The time point was: pre-treatment baseline. The CD3+ CD4- CD8+ CD45RA- CD45RO-high CD27- CCR7- memory phenotype defined TIE cells. Patients with prior systemic cancer treatment, concomitant immunosuppressants, or other active malignancies were excluded. This specimen was CD8+ T cells from blood, taken from a patient treated with checkpoint blockade. This chain links TRBV19 with TRBJ1-1; tentative D call: TRBD1 (6 bases). The sequence was obtained from a human donor with melanoma. CDR3 region: CAGGADMNTEAFF. In DNA form, the CDR3 reads TGTGCCGGGGGGGCGGACATGAACACTGAAGCTTTCTTT.